This T cell receptor beta chain came from a study of blood T cell repertoires in COVID-19. As for the study in general: COVID-19 samples, acute and convalescent, were from the United States, Italy and Spain. Sample material is recorded as cDNA or gDNA derived from T cells, B-cell-depleted T cells, or PBMCs.

V was clipped by 2 bases and J by 5 bases, with 14 bases between them. The germline V gene encodes CDR1 MNHNS and CDR2 SASEGT. This CDR3 has 15 amino acids. Per the authors' pipeline: Researchers report that nucleated cell counts were estimated from reference gene primer amplification. Measured with immunoSEQ multiplex PCR; TCRdb has only the in-frame clones, and not every one. The DNA was the basis for D and trimming; V, J and clone size are from that table. The repertoire consists of some 99,000 clones, with approximately 81% occurring once and the leading ten covering about 10%. The receptor's source is a woman aged 80 or over with acute or convalescent COVID-19. The J gene is TRBJ2-3, the V gene TRBV6-1; possible D gene TRBD2, 6 bases. The specimen was peripheral blood. DNA of the CDR3: TGTGCCAGCAGTGAATGGGGGGTGGAGGGAGATACGCAGTATTTT. Translation gives CASSEWGVEGDTQYF.